The present TCR beta chain was sequenced within a study of shared clonotypes between healthy human individuals (dated by TCRdb to about 2020). In the study overall: Three men and two women, aged 18 to 49 years, made up the cohort. Per donor, three plates each were used for CD4 naive and CD4 memory, two for CD8 naive, and one for CD8 memory. The study deeply sequenced blood TCR repertoires of five healthy adults to estimate repertoire size and the extent of clonotype sharing between individuals. Different laboratories and diverse techniques were used to prepare libraries and sequence TCR repertoires, to increase sequencing depth and limit assay-specific biases. Per donor, leukapheresis produced somewhere between about 0.9 and 9.5 billion PBMCs. The research as a whole found: Because the study included a small number of donors, the genetic and exposure-history diversity represented was limited. When several donors were compared, the shared fraction of clonotypes was around 4.6% for naive CD4, around 4% for naive CD8, 2% to 2.5% for memory CD4, and 0.35% to 0.5% for memory CD8. Compared with non-shared clonotypes, the clonotypes found in all four sorted-subset donors had higher generation probabilities. Even with the large sequencing depth, rarefaction of the sorted-subset datasets indicated that sequencing was incomplete. Sampling was limited to blood, and TCR repertoires in tissue likely differ from TCR repertoires in blood. Based on pairwise subsampling, the degree of clonotype sharing among donors was expected to be affected by sequencing depth. Larger estimated clonotype richness was generally found for naive subsets than for memory subsets.

TCR CDR3 regions were amplified from genomic DNA by multiplex PCR using the deep immunoSEQ assay. Extracted genomic DNA from each cell subset was spread evenly across all wells of several immunoSEQ 96-well plates, with each plate serving as a replicate. For sorted subsets, 200 to 250 ng genomic DNA, equal to 30,000 or so T cell genomes, was loaded into each replicate PCR. The purified libraries were quantified using a Qubit 3.0 fluorometer, sized with a Bioanalyzer 2100, and then quantified again using the KAPA Library Quantification kit. Every immunoSEQ 96-well plate was sequenced on a dedicated single-read 150-cycle Illumina NextSeq 550 flow cell. In the authors' own workflow: Because only junctional sequences without quality scores were contained in the immunoSEQ output, filtering matching that applied to full-length reads could not be performed. To assign V/J genes and CDR3, sequences were annotated against IMGT germline references using PyIR, a Python wrapper for IgBLAST v1.9. Any read was removed if the V/J assignment was weak (E-value above 1e-6), the CDR3 was missing, or the read contained stop codons, out-of-frame junctions, or ambiguous translated residues. V3J clonotypes were defined by identical inferred V gene, J gene, and CDR3 amino acid sequence. The percentage overlap between two repertoires was calculated by dividing the number of shared unique clonotypes by the size of the smaller repertoire. Repertoire richness was assessed with RTK rarefaction, the Chao1 estimator, and Recon v2.1 estimates of unobserved clonotypes. OLGA was used to compute generation probabilities for all TCRbeta clonotypes that the gDNA method yielded from four donors. The table comes from immuneACCESS by way of TCRdb, which keeps in-frame sequences with V and J called. Part of the clones is missing from these tables; in studies checked, under half for an unresolved V gene and the rest for unknown reasons. V and J calls plus clone size are reproduced from that table; the DNA served to infer D and trimming. This sample gives 190,000 or so clones in total; over 50% of them show up just once. The top ten clonotypes cover under 11% of the sample.

The donors were healthy, HIV-negative adults who had no recently reported acute infections or vaccinations. Every donor was a Caucasian adult residing in Nashville, Tennessee, USA. CD4+ T cells were enriched by magnetic negative selection, after which naive cells were positively selected on CD45RA and the negative fraction was taken as the memory subset. Blood was collected by leukapheresis, and PBMCs were isolated by Ficoll-Histopaque density gradient centrifugation and then cryopreserved in liquid nitrogen vapor phase. Purity and quantity of every magnetically sorted T cell population were checked by analytical flow cytometry. Genomic DNA was isolated from each sorted fraction and quantified by UV absorbance on a Nanodrop 2000c. Only a few counts were recorded for this clone. Its recognized antigen is unknown. No per-base quality is available; no much larger clone lies one base away. The V end gives up 4 bases and the J end 3 bases, leaving 3 bases in the junction not matched to a gene. The CDR3 goes from the cysteine to the phenylalanine over 15 residues. CDR3 DNA only is kept here, 45 bases in frame from base 1. CDR1 SGHRS and CDR2 YFSETQ are derived from the germline V gene.

The rearrangement combines TRBV5-1 with TRBJ2-1; 11 central bases correspond to TRBD2. The sequence came from a man aged 25-40 years in good health. Source material: memory CD4+ T cells sorted from blood. According to the study, the label for this sample's cell subset or site signals: CD45RA-negative fraction. The encoded CDR3 is CASSQTSGIYNEQFF. The DNA sequence is as follows: TGCGCCAGCAGCCAGACTAGCGGGATCTACAATGAGCAGTTCTTC.